Each of the 27 T cell receptor beta chains below was sequenced from the same sample in a study of T cell changes during pregnancy in multiple sclerosis. Assay used: immunoSEQ multiplex PCR; TCRdb lists only in-frame clones, some missing. The table has tens of thousands of clones, 94% seen once. The material sequenced was peripheral blood, taken in the third trimester of pregnancy. The source of these receptors is a female donor with multiple sclerosis, enrolled in a pregnancy study.

The chain couples TRBV23-1 to TRBJ1-1; 12 bases match TRBD1. TRBV23-1 is an open reading frame whose function is uncertain. Losses at the gene ends were 0 bases for V and 5 bases for J; bases not matched to a gene: 28. The CDR3 spans 24 residues. The CDR3 sequence: CASSQSGPHTGTGGQDGPGTEAFF. The CDR3 DNA reads as TGCGCCAGCAGTCAATCGGGTCCTCACACCGGGACAGGGGGCCAGGATGGCCCAGGGACTGAAGCTTTCTTT.

This rearrangement joins TRBV14 to TRBJ1-3; D unresolved. The CDR3 has 17 residues. Trimming removed 0 bases from V and 2 bases from J, with 14 bases in between. CDR1 and CDR2 (germline): SGHDN, FVKESK. In DNA, the CDR3 is TGTGCCAGCAGCCAAGAGGAGGTGGGGTCCACTGGAAACACCATATATTTT. Its translation is CASSQEEVGSTGNTIYF.

The V gene is TRBV27, the J gene TRBJ2-7; 7 bases line up with TRBD2. CDR3 length: 14 amino acids. Germline CDR1 is MNHEY and CDR2 is SMNVEV (reference sequence). V shed 5 bases and J 3 bases; nucleotides not matched to a gene: 7. CDR3 sequence (DNA): TGTGCCAGCAGTCCAGGACTAGGGGACTACGAGCAGTACTTC. It yields the protein CASSPGLGDYEQYF.

In this sample, this clone turned up once. The CDR3 bases are TGTGCCAGCAGTTCAGGCAGGGGGGACTATGGCTACACCTTC. It specifies CASSSGRGDYGYTF. The chain uses TRBV28 and TRBJ1-2; TRBD1 matches at 7 bases. V shed 4 bases, J shed 3 bases, and the junction held 5 bases outside the gene matches. The CDR3 runs to 14 residues. Germline assignment: CDR1 MDHEN and CDR2 SYDVKM.

The chain couples TRBV7-6 to TRBJ1-5; the D gene is possibly TRBD1 (5 bases). V dropped 5 bases and J dropped 4 bases, with 15 bases sitting between them. There are 15 residues in the CDR3. Germline V gives CDR1 SGHVS, CDR2 FNYEAQ. The CDR3 reads CASSLRAGPNQPQHF. The CDR3 nucleotides read TGTGCCAGCAGCCTCCGTGCAGGGCCTAATCAGCCCCAGCATTTT.

This clone was counted a single time. This chain connects TRBV4-1 to TRBJ1-2; D remains ambiguous. The germline gives CDR1 MGHRA, CDR2 YSYEKL. V shed 1 base and J shed 4 bases, with 7 bases lying between them. The CDR3 is 13 residues long. For the CDR3, the DNA is TGCGCCAGCAGCCAAGCGAGCTCCTATGGCTACACCTTC. Translating it yields CASSQASSYGYTF.

The J gene is TRBJ1-1, the V gene TRBV10-2; D ambiguous. The CDR3 has 11 amino acids. The germline V gene encodes CDR1 WSHSY and CDR2 SAAADI. The germline V and J ends were trimmed by 4 bases and 5 bases, with 5 bases remaining between them. The CDR3 region has the DNA TGCGCCAGCAGTGGCGGTACTGAAGCTTTCTTT. It encodes CASSGGTEAFF.

This clone appeared a single time. The V and J genes are TRBV29-1 and TRBJ2-1, with D tentatively TRBD1 (7 bases). Trimming removed 4 bases at V and 2 bases at J, with 18 bases between. The CDR3 covers 16 residues. In germline, CDR1 is SQVTM, CDR2 ANQGSEA. Here the CDR3 DNA reads TGCAGCGTTGGGCCGCGGGACAGTCCTCCCTACAATGAGCAGTTCTTC. Encoded protein: CSVGPRDSPPYNEQFF.

The chain combines TRBV2 with TRBJ2-7, with TRBD2 identical over 10 bases. Germline values: CDR1 SNHLY, CDR2 FYNNEI. CDR3 size: 14 residues. V shed 4 bases and J 4 bases; nucleotides not matched to a gene: 4. The chain's CDR3 is CASSASGGAYEQYF. The CDR3 nucleotides are TGTGCCAGCAGTGCAAGCGGGGGGGCATACGAGCAGTACTTC.

The chain carries TRBV2 and TRBJ2-7; tentative D call: TRBD1 (6 bases). Per the germline V gene, CDR1 is SNHLY and CDR2 is FYNNEI. The CDR3 runs 13 residues. Trimming removed 6 bases at V and 5 bases at J, with 14 bases between. CDR3 protein: CASRVTGSHEQYF. Here the CDR3 DNA reads TGTGCCAGCAGAGTGACAGGATCTCACGAGCAGTACTTC.

This chain uses TRBV13 with TRBJ1-2, with 10 bases fitting TRBD1. This CDR3 has 16 amino acids. Germline V gene lookup returns CDR1 PRHDT and CDR2 FYEKMQ (reference sequence). The J segment lost 1 base and the V segment lost 4 bases, leaving 6 bases of the junction unmatched. CDR3 nucleotide sequence: TGTGCCAGCAGCTCGGGGACAGGGGATCTTAACTATGGCTACACCTTC. This encodes CASSSGTGDLNYGYTF. The full variable domain, rest sourced from reference TRBV13 and TRBJ1-2, is AAGVIQSPRHLIKEKRETATLKCYPIPRHDTVYWYQQGPGQDPQFLISFYEKMQSDKGSIPDRFSAQQFSDYHSELNMSSLELGDSALYFCASSSGTGDLNYGYTFGSGTRLTVV.

The V call is TRBV5-1, the J call TRBJ2-1; a possible D gene is TRBD2 (5 bases). V was clipped by 1 base and J by 7 bases, with 12 bases between them. The CDR3 covers 14 residues. Germline assignment: CDR1 SGHRS and CDR2 YFSETQ. CDR3 amino acids: CASSLRDTGNEQFF. The CDR3 DNA reads as TGCGCCAGCAGCTTGAGAGACACGGGGAATGAGCAGTTCTTC.

The chain links TRBV30 to TRBJ1-4, with D unresolved. The V and J ends lost 1 base and 0 bases respectively, with 9 bases between them. The germline V gene has CDR1 GTSNPN and CDR2 SVGIG (reference sequence). CDR3 length equals 15 residues. The chain's CDR3 is CAWSAHSATNEKLFF. CDR3 nucleotide sequence: TGTGCCTGGAGTGCCCACTCTGCAACTAATGAAAAACTGTTTTTT.

The chain links TRBV11-3 to TRBJ2-1; TRBD1 matches at 7 bases. Germline V gene sequence: CDR1 SGHNT, CDR2 YENEEA. CDR3 size: 15 residues. The V segment lost 1 base and the J segment 1 base; nucleotides outside the gene matches: 1. The CDR3 here is CASSLGGQSYNEQFF. The CDR3 nucleotides read TGTGCCAGCAGCTTAGGGGGACAGTCCTACAATGAGCAGTTCTTC.

A remark on this clone: Possible read error: a much larger clone is one base away. The chain recombines TRBV2 with TRBJ2-5; TRBD2 agrees at 12 bases. V trimming: 3 bases; J trimming: 2 bases; junction bases outside the gene matches: 1. This CDR3 is built from 15 residues. Germline assignment: CDR1 SNHLY and CDR2 FYNNEI. CDR3: CASSDLAGGQETQYF. The CDR3 bases are TGTGCCAGCAGTGATCTAGCGGGGGGGCAAGAGACCCAGTACTTC.

The chain employs TRBV19 and TRBJ1-1; D is undetermined. V lost 5 bases, J lost 8 bases, and 12 bases lay in between. This CDR3 is 12 amino acids long. Germline CDR1 reads LNHDA; CDR2 reads SQIVND (reference sequence). CDR3 nucleotide sequence: TGTGCCAGTAGTTATTTAGAGGGCGAAGCTTTCTTT. Amino acid sequence: CASSYLEGEAFF.

The chain combines TRBV11-1 with TRBJ2-1; TRBD2 agrees at 8 bases. Germline assignment: CDR1 SGHAT and CDR2 FQDESV (reference sequence). Unmatched junction bases numbered 15, after V lost 2 bases and J lost 6 bases. The length of the CDR3 is 18 residues. CDR3 amino acids: CASSLSAGRGRWGNEQFF. Written as DNA, the CDR3 is TGTGCCAGCAGCTTATCGGCCGGGAGGGGGAGATGGGGCAATGAGCAGTTCTTC.

The CDR3 DNA reads as TGTGCCACAGGGGACCTAGGAGAGACCCAGTACTTC. As protein: CATGDLGETQYF. This rearrangement joins TRBV18 to TRBJ2-5, with TRBD1 as a possible D gene (6 bases). V was cut by 10 bases and J by 4 bases, with 13 bases left in between. From germline, CDR1 is KGHSH and CDR2 LQKENI. The CDR3 sequence is 12 residues long.

This clone was seen a few times. The rearrangement uses TRBV13 and TRBJ1-1; the match to TRBD1 covers 10 bases. Germline loops: CDR1 PRHDT, CDR2 FYEKMQ (reference sequence). V lost 6 bases and J lost 3; bases outside the gene matches: 4. The CDR3 contains 14 residues. The CDR3 loop reads CASSYGTGDTEAFF. The DNA of the CDR3 is TGTGCCAGCAGTTACGGGACAGGGGACACTGAAGCTTTCTTT.

The chain combines TRBV5-4 with TRBJ2-3; 10 nucleotides align to TRBD2. Per germline, CDR1 SGHNT and CDR2 YYREEE (reference sequence). V lost 4 bases to trimming and J lost 4 bases; unmatched junction nucleotides: 9. CDR3 length equals 16 residues. This CDR3 reads CASSPATSGGADTQYF. CDR3 nucleotide sequence: TGTGCCAGCAGCCCGGCCACGAGCGGGGGGGCAGATACGCAGTATTTT.

The chain couples TRBV6-5 to TRBJ2-3; 9 positions match TRBD2. The CDR3 spans 16 residues. Germline trimming cut 4 bases from V and 5 bases from J; bases unmatched to any gene: 10. Germline V gene lookup returns CDR1 MNHEY and CDR2 SVGAGI. This CDR3 reads CASSSLSGGLGDTQYF. The CDR3 coding sequence is TGTGCCAGCAGTTCACTTAGCGGGGGCCTGGGAGATACGCAGTATTTT.

On this clone: Within the sample, other DNA sequences also encode this same CDR3. This chain joins TRBV19 and TRBJ1-2; 10 positions match TRBD1. CDR1 is LNHDA and CDR2 is SQIVND in the germline V gene (reference sequence). CDR3 size: 15 residues. V trimming: 4 bases; J trimming: 4 bases; junction bases outside the gene matches: 6. This CDR3 reads CASSSDRGRSYGYTF. CDR3 sequence (DNA): TGTGCCAGTAGTAGCGACAGGGGGCGCAGCTATGGCTACACCTTC.

This clone has a single count. The chain links TRBV15 to TRBJ1-5; tentatively, D is TRBD1 (5 bases). This CDR3 spans 12 amino acids. Germline CDR1 reads LNHNV; CDR2 reads YYDKDF (reference sequence). Trimming cost V 6 bases and J 6 bases, with 9 bases left between them. In DNA form, the CDR3 reads TGTGCCACCAGTCAGGGAGGTCAGCCCCAGCATTTT. Protein product: CATSQGGQPQHF.

The V call is TRBV18, the J call TRBJ1-3; D call uncertain. V was trimmed by 5 bases and J by 5 bases, leaving 4 bases between them. CDR1 and CDR2 (germline): KGHSH, LQKENI. The CDR3 is made up of 11 amino acids. For the CDR3, the DNA is TGTGCCAGCTCATCCAGAAACACCATATATTTT. Residues: CASSSRNTIYF.

The V and J genes are TRBV18 and TRBJ1-6; D remains ambiguous. V was clipped by 3 bases and J by 0 bases, with 9 bases between them. The CDR3 contains 16 residues. The germline V gene encodes CDR1 KGHSH and CDR2 LQKENI. This CDR3 is CASSPLSLSYNSPLHF. The CDR3 region has the DNA TGTGCCAGCTCACCGCTTTCACTCTCCTATAATTCACCCCTCCACTTT.

The gene calls are TRBV5-4 and TRBJ1-4; D unresolved. V was shortened by 4 bases and J by 3 bases, with 13 bases between the two germline ends. The CDR3 runs 15 residues. Germline assignment: CDR1 SGHNT and CDR2 YYREEE (reference sequence). The CDR3 bases are TGTGCCAGCAGCCCCTCTACTGGTGCTAATGAAAAACTGTTTTTT. Its translation is CASSPSTGANEKLFF.

In this sample, this clone turned up a few times. J is TRBJ2-7 and V is TRBV2, with 8 positions matching TRBD2. V gave up 8 bases and J gave up 3 bases; unmatched junction bases: 6. CDR3 length: 13 residues. Per germline, CDR1 SNHLY and CDR2 FYNNEI. CDR3 sequence reads: CASSGLANYEQYF. For the CDR3, the DNA is TGTGCCAGCTCTGGACTAGCCAACTACGAGCAGTACTTC.